This T cell receptor beta chain was recovered during a study of T cells in Graves' hyperthyroidism and ophthalmopathy. Study-level findings and limits: Progression to ophthalmopathy was predicted a median of roughly 6.8 months early. Ophthalmopathy was told apart from stable hyperthyroidism by a 13 V-J model.

With a duration under 2 months, the hyperthyroidism was newly diagnosed in patients aged 18 to 65. Out of roughly 9.1 ml of fresh peripheral blood came the PBMCs. Germline values: CDR1 SQVTM, CDR2 ANQGSEA. The junction had 12 bases not matched to a gene; V was cut back by 8 bases and J by 5 bases. This CDR3 is built from 13 residues. It was RNA transcripts that yielded the amplified TCR beta CDR3 regions. With the HTBI primer set, the TCR CDR3 went through a first round of RT-PCR. MiXCR, run by TCRdb on the multiplex PCR reads, gives a single entry per CDR3 protein. The sample shows some 800,000 distinct CDR3 sequences, 35% to 40% of them seen only once. Worth noting for this clonotype: Its antigen is still unknown.

V gene TRBV29-1 combines with J gene TRBJ2-7, with 7 nucleotides matching TRBD2. Sequenced material: blood. The receptor's source is a man aged 18 to 29 with Graves' hyperthyroidism. The CDR3 sequence: CSLGWEGRNEQYF. The CDR3 coding sequence is TGCAGCTTAGGGTGGGAGGGCCGGAACGAGCAGTACTTC.